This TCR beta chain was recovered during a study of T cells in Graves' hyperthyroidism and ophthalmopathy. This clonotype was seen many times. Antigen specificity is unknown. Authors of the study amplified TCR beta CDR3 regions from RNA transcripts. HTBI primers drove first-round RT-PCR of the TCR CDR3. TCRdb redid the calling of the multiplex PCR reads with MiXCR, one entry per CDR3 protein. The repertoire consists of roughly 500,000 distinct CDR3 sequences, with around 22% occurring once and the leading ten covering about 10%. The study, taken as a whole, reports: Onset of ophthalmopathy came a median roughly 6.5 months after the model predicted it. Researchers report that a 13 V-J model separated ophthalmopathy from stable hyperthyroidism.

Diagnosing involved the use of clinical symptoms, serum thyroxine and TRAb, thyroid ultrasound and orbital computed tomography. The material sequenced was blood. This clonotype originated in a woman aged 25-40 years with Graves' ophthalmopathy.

DNA of the CDR3: TGTGCCAGCAGTTTACGCAGGGACGGGGAGCTGTTTTTT. Translation gives CASSLRRDGELFF. The V and J genes are TRBV12-3 or TRBV12-4 and TRBJ2-2; perhaps TRBD1 as D (5 bases). Trimming removed 2 bases at V and 7 bases at J, with 8 bases between. The length of the CDR3 is 13 residues.